This TCR beta chain derives from a study of blood T cell repertoires in COVID-19. Study-level information: Donors in the United States, Italy and Spain gave samples during acute or convalescent COVID-19. Sample material is recorded as cDNA or gDNA derived from T cells, B-cell-depleted T cells, or PBMCs.

Study processing details: Using reference gene primer amplification, nucleated cell counts were estimated. Assay: immunoSEQ multiplex PCR; the TCRdb copy retains only in-frame clones and omits some. V, J and clone size reflect that table, while D and trimming were determined from the DNA. The table lists some 390,000 clones, approximately 90% of them singletons. Per germline, CDR1 LNHNV and CDR2 YYDKDF (reference sequence). This CDR3 region has 16 residues. Trimming stripped 2 bases from V and 1 base from J, with 14 bases between. The chain uses TRBV15 and TRBJ1-2, with a weak D call TRBD1 (5 bases). The sample consisted of peripheral blood. The TCR was taken from a woman between 40 and 50 years old with COVID-19, enrolled during active disease. Here the CDR3 DNA reads TGTGCCACCAGCAGATTTTCTCTACAGGATAACTATGGCTACACCTTC. This encodes CATSRFSLQDNYGYTF.